The rows below give T cell receptor beta chains drawn from one sample of a study of beta chain features in type 1 diabetes. Produced via immunoSEQ multiplex PCR; TCRdb's table is partial and in-frame only. There are some 70,000 clones in the sample; roughly half occur only once, and 0.65% to 0.75% lies in the top ten. The sequenced sample consisted of central memory CD4+ T cells from blood. The receptors come from a man between 25 and 39 years old with type 1 diabetes. Both conserved end residues are part of each CDR3. Only some rows state a clone size, as once, few, many or a class for expanded clones.

>TRBV6-6|few|TRBJ2-5
CASSWGGETQYF
>TRBV5-6|few|TRBJ1-5
CASNRGEGQPQHF
>TRBV6-1|.|TRBJ1-1
CASRAEFMNTEAFF
>TRBV6-1|.|TRBJ1-2
CASSRTGGDNYGYTF
>TRBV6-5|.|TRBJ2-3
CASRDGSHTQYF
>TRBV19|.|TRBJ2-5
CASTDRPGRETQYF
>TRBV10-3|.|TRBJ2-3
CAISEGGRGLPDTQYF
>TRBV7-9|few|TRBJ2-3
CASSRPRGGNTDTQYF
>TRBV6-6|few|TRBJ2-7
CASSTRDRGLSYEQYF
>TRBV7-6|.|TRBJ2-7
CASSSGFPGGEQYF